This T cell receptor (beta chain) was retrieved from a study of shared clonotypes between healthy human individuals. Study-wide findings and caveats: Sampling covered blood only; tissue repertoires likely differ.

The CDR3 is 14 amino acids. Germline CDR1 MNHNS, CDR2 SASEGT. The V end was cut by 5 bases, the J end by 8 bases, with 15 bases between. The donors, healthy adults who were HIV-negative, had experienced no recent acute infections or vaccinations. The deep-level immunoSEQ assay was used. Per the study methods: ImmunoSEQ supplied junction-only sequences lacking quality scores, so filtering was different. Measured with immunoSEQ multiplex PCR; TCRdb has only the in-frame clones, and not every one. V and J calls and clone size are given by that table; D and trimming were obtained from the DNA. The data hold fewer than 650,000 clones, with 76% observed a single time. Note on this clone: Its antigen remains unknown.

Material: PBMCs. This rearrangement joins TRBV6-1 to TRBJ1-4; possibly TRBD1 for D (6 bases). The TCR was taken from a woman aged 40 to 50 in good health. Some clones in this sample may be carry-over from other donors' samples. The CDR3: CASSPLTGWEKLFF. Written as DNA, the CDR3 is TGTGCCAGCAGTCCATTAACAGGGTGGGAAAAACTGTTTTTT.